Sequencing of this T cell receptor beta chain was carried out in a study of graft-versus-host responses after intestinal transplantation. As for the study in general: After anti-thymocyte globulin induction, recipients took tacrolimus and steroids for three to four years. Notes on the study in general: Levels of circulating GvH clones at their peak were associated with early post-transplant HvG declines. Allograft clonal ratios (graft-versus-host to host-versus-graft) were high in patients who had graft-donor T cell macrochimerism.

The table came from immunoSEQ multiplex PCR; TCRdb's copy has only in-frame clones and leaves some out. The sample records 35,000 to 45,000 clones, nearly 90% being singletons. About this clone: Its antigen remains unknown.

CDR1 is SGHVS, CDR2 FNYEAQ, per germline. Between the trimmed V and J ends, which lost 5 bases and 6 bases, there was a span of 15 bases. The CDR3 totals 14 residues. Sequencing used PBMCs, obtained 267 days after transplant. The TCR sequence derives from a human patient who received an intestinal transplant, so some T cells may come from the graft donor. The V call is TRBV7-6, the J call TRBJ2-3; the D is unclear. The CDR3 is CASSPGPLTDTQYF. CDR3 bases: TGTGCCAGCAGCCCAGGACCCCTGACGGATACGCAGTATTTT.